This T cell receptor (beta chain) originates from a study of T cell responses to AZD1222 COVID-19 vaccine. Study-level information: Timing groups of about 4 and about 12 weeks for second doses were pooled.

TCRdb's copy holds only in-frame clones and misses some; the assay was immunoSEQ multiplex PCR. The sample yields around 100,000 clones, 90% to 95% seen once. Details on this clone: Other DNA sequences from this sample encode an identical CDR3 as well.

The TCR was taken from an adult in good health. Sequenced material: peripheral blood, taken on day 0 of AZD1222 vaccination.

CDR3 loop: CSATSGNTIYF. The CDR3 DNA reads as TGCAGTGCAACGTCCGGAAACACCATATATTTT. The chain couples TRBV20-1 to TRBJ1-3, with D uncertain. CDR1 and CDR2 from the germline V gene are DFQATT and SNEGSKA (reference sequence). The CDR3 has 11 amino acids. V was clipped by 6 bases and J by 4 bases, with 7 bases between them.